The 9 T cell receptor beta chains in this list originate from one sample, sequenced in a study of blood T cell repertoires in COVID-19 (dated by TCRdb to 2020 to 2022). Library method: the immunoSEQ multiplex PCR assay. What TCRdb holds here is the immuneACCESS table cut down to in-frame rearrangements. Part of the clones is not present; checked against another copy, under half of the missing clones reflect an unresolved V gene, and the others are unexplained. Recorded for this sample are more than 95,000 clones; more than 75% of them occurred a single time. The top ten clonotypes cover roughly 29% of the sample. Sequencing was performed on peripheral blood. These receptors originate from a man in his 60s with acute or convalescent COVID-19.

The gene calls are TRBV12-3 or TRBV12-4 and TRBJ1-5, with D tentatively TRBD1 (5 bases). V lost 5 bases to trimming and J lost 4 bases, with 9 bases between them. There are 13 residues in the CDR3. The CDR3 loop reads CASSESGNQPQHF. The CDR3 bases are TGTGCCAGCAGTGAATCAGGGAATCAGCCCCAGCATTTT.

The chain uses TRBV6-6 and TRBJ1-4; TRBD1 matches 9 bases. The germline gives CDR1 MNHNY, CDR2 SVGAGI (reference sequence). The CDR3 loop spans 17 amino acids. Losses at the gene ends were 5 bases for V and 9 bases for J; bases not matched to a gene: 16. This chain's CDR3 is CASSPRTGASSGKKLFF. The CDR3 region has the DNA TGTGCCAGCAGTCCTCGGACAGGGGCCTCTTCCGGAAAAAAACTGTTTTTT.

The V gene is TRBV5-4, the J gene TRBJ2-7, with TRBD1 matching over 8 bases. The CDR3 consists of 15 residues. V shed 4 bases and J 5 bases; nucleotides not matched to a gene: 11. Germline V lookup: CDR1 SGHNT, CDR2 YYREEE (reference sequence). The CDR3 spells CASSMAGDRIDEQYF. DNA for the CDR3: TGTGCCAGCAGCATGGCCGGGGACAGGATCGACGAGCAGTACTTC.

The rearrangement joins TRBV5-6 to TRBJ2-7; 11 nucleotides align to TRBD2. Germline V gene data show CDR1 as SGHDT and CDR2 as YYEEEE. The trim removed 0 bases at V and 3 bases at J, leaving 5 bases unmatched. The CDR3 length is 16 residues. CDR3 loop: CASSLVPTSGNYEQYF. CDR3 sequence (DNA): TGTGCCAGCAGCTTGGTTCCGACTAGCGGGAACTACGAGCAGTACTTC.

The V call is TRBV7-8, the J call TRBJ2-3; 12 bases match TRBD2. This CDR3 contains 17 residues. Germline V gene lookup returns CDR1 SGHVS and CDR2 FQNEAQ. J was trimmed by 4 bases and V by 2 bases; bases with no gene match: 7. CDR3 nucleotides: TGTGCCAGCAGCTTACCCCTAGCGGGAGGGCCCGCAGATACGCAGTATTTT. Translated: CASSLPLAGGPADTQYF.

In this sample, this clone turned up many times. V gene TRBV18 combines with J gene TRBJ1-5; 9 bases align to TRBD1. Germline trimming cut 5 bases from V and 7 bases from J; bases unmatched to any gene: 12. Germline CDR1 and CDR2: KGHSH and LQKENI. CDR3 length: 16 amino acids. CDR3: CASSTTGGERRQPQHF. The CDR3 DNA sequence: TGTGCCAGCTCAACTACAGGGGGCGAGCGGAGGCAGCCCCAGCATTTT.

The J gene is TRBJ2-3, the V gene TRBV2; D may be TRBD1 (5 bases). Germline V CDR1 and CDR2: SNHLY, FYNNEI. The V end lost 11 bases, the J end lost 2 bases, and 14 bases lay between the germline ends. This CDR3 is built from 13 residues. In DNA form, the CDR3 reads TGTGCCGGGCGACAGTACCCCACAGATACGCAGTATTTT. Its protein is CAGRQYPTDTQYF.

The chain uses TRBV24-1 and TRBJ1-5; a possible D gene is TRBD1 (5 bases). The V gene's germline CDR1 is KGHDR and CDR2 SFDVKD. This CDR3 has 15 residues. V lost 1 base, J lost 2 bases, and 8 bases lay in between. The CDR3 sequence is CATSDLQGGNQPQHF. For the CDR3, the DNA is TGTGCCACCAGTGATTTACAAGGGGGCAATCAGCCCCAGCATTTT.

The rearrangement uses TRBV5-5 and TRBJ1-2; D is perhaps TRBD1 (5 bases). The CDR3 length is 16 residues. Germline V gene lookup returns CDR1 SGHKS and CDR2 YYEKEE (reference sequence). The V end lost 1 base, the J end lost 4 bases, and 17 bases lay between the germline ends. Here the CDR3 reads CASSLPGRESSYGYTF. The CDR3 DNA sequence: TGTGCCAGCAGCTTGCCGGGCAGGGAATCGTCCTATGGCTACACCTTC.